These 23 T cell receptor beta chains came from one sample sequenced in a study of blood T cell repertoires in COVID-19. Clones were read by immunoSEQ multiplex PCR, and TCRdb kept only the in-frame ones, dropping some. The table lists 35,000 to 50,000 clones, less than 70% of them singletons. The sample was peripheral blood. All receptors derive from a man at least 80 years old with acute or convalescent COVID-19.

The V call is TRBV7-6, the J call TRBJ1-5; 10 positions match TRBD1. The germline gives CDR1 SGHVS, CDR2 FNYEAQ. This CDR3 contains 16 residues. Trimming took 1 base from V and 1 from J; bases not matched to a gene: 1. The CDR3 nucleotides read TGTGCCAGCAGCTTAGGGACAGGGGGAAGCAATCAGCCCCAGCATTTT. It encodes CASSLGTGGSNQPQHF.

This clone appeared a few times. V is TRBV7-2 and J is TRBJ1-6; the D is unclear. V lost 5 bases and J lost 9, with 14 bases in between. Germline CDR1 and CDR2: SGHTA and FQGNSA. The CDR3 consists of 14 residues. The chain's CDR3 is CASSNGREFSPLHF. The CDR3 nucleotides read TGTGCCAGCAGCAACGGACGGGAATTTTCACCCCTCCACTTT. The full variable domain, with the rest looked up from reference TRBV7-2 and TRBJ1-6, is GAGVSQSPSNKVTEKGKDVELRCDPISGHTALYWYRQSLGQGLEFLIYFQGNSAPDKSGLPSDRFSAERTGGSVSTLTIQRTQQEDSAVYLCASSNGREFSPLHFGNGTRLTVT.

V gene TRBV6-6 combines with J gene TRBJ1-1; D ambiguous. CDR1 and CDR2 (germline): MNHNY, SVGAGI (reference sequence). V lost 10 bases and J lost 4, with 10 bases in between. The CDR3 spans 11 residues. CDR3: CANRGSTEAFF. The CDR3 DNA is TGTGCCAACCGAGGATCCACTGAAGCTTTCTTT.

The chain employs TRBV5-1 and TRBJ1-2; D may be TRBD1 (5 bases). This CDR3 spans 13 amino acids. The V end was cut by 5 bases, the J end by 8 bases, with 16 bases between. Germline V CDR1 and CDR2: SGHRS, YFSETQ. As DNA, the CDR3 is TGCGCCAGCAGATTAAGGGGTGGAGGGGGCTACACCTTC. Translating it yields CASRLRGGGGYTF.

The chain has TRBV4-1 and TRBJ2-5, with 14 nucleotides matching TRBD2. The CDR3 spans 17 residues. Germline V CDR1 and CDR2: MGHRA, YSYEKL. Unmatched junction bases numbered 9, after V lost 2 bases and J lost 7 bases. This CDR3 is CASSQRTSGGMVGTQYF. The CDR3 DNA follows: TGCGCCAGCAGCCAAAGGACTAGCGGGGGGATGGTCGGGACCCAGTACTTC.

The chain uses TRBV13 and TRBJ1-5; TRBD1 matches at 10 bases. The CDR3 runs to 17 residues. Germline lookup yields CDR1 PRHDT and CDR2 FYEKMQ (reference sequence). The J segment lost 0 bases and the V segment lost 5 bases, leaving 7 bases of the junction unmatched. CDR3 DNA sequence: TGTGCCAGCAGCCAGACAGGGGGCGGCTATAGCAATCAGCCCCAGCATTTT. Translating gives CASSQTGGGYSNQPQHF.

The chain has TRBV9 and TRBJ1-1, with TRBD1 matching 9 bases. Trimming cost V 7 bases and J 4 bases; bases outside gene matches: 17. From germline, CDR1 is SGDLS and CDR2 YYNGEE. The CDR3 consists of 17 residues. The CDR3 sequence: CASPPGTGFPCGTEAFF. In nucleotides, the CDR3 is TGTGCCAGCCCTCCAGGGACAGGGTTCCCGTGCGGCACTGAAGCTTTCTTT.

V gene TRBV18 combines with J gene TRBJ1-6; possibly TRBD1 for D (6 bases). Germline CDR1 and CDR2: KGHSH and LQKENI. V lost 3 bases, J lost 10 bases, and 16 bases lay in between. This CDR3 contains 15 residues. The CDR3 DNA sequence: TGTGCCAGCTCACCCTCGGGGGGCCAGGGGTCACCCCTCCACTTT. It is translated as CASSPSGGQGSPLHF. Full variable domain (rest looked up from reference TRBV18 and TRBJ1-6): NAGVMQNPRHLVRRRGQEARLRCSPMKGHSHVYWYRQLPEEGLKFMVYLQKENIIDESGMPKERFSAEFPKEGPSILRIQQVVRGDSAAYFCASSPSGGQGSPLHFGNGTRLTVT.

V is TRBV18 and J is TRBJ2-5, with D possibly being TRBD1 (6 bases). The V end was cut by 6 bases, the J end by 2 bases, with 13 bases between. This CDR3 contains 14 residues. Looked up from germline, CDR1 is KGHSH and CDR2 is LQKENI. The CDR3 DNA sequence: TGTGCCAGCTCGCCAAACAGGGAACAAGAGACCCAGTACTTC. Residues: CASSPNREQETQYF.

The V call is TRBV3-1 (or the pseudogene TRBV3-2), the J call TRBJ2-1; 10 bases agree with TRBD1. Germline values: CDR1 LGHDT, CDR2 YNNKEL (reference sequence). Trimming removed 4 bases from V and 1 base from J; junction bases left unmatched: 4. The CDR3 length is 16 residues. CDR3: CASSRGQGPSYNEQFF. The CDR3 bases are TGTGCCAGCAGCCGGGGACAGGGGCCATCCTACAATGAGCAGTTCTTC.

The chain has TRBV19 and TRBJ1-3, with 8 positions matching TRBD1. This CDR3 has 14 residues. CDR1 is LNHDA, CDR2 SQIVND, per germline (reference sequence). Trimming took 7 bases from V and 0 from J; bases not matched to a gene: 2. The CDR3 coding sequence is TGTGCCAGTAAGGGACAGGTCTCTGGAAACACCATATATTTT. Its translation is CASKGQVSGNTIYF.

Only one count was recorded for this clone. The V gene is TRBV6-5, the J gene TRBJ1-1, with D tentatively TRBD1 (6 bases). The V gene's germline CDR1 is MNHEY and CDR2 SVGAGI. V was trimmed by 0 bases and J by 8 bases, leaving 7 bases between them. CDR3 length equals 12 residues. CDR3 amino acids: CASSYSRGEAFF. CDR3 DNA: TGTGCCAGCAGTTACTCGAGGGGGGAAGCTTTCTTT.

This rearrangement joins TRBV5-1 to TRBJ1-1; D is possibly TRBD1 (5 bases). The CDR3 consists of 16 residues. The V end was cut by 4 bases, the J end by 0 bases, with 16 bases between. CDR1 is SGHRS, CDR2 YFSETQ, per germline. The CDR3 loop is CASSAQPGGLNTEAFF. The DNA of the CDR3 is TGCGCCAGCAGCGCCCAGCCGGGGGGTCTGAACACTGAAGCTTTCTTT.

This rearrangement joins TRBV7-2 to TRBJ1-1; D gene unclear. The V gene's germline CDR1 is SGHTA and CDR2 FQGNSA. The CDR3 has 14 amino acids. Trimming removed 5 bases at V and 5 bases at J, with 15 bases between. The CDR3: CASSPQRRGTEAFF. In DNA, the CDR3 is TGTGCCAGCAGCCCTCAGAGAAGAGGGACTGAAGCTTTCTTT. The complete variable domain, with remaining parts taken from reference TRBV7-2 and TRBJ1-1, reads GAGVSQSPSNKVTEKGKDVELRCDPISGHTALYWYRQSLGQGLEFLIYFQGNSAPDKSGLPSDRFSAERTGGSVSTLTIQRTQQEDSAVYLCASSPQRRGTEAFFGQGTRLTVV.

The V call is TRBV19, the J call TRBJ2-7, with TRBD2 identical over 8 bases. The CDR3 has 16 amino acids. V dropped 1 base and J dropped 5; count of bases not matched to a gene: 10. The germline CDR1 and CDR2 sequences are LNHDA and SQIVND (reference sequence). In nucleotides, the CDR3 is TGTGCCAGTAGTATAGTAGGGGGACTAGGACCTGACGAGCAGTACTTC. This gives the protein CASSIVGGLGPDEQYF.

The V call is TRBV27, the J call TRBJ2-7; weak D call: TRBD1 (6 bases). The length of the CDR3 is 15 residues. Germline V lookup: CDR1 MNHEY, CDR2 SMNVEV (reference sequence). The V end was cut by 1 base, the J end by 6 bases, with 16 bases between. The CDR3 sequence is CASSLLKGVKVEQYF. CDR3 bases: TGTGCCAGCAGTTTATTGAAGGGGGTTAAAGTCGAGCAGTACTTC.

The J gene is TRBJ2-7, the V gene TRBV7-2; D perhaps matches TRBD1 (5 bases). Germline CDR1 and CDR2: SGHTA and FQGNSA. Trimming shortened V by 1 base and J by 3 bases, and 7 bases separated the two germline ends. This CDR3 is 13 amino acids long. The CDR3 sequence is CASSLGQNYEQYF. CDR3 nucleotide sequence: TGTGCCAGCAGCTTAGGACAGAACTACGAGCAGTACTTC.

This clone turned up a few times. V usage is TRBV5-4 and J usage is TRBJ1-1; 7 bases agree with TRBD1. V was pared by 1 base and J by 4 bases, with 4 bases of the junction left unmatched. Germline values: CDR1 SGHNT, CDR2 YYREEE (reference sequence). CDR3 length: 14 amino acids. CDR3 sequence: CASSLIDRATEAFF. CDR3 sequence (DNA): TGTGCCAGCAGCTTGATCGACAGGGCCACTGAAGCTTTCTTT.

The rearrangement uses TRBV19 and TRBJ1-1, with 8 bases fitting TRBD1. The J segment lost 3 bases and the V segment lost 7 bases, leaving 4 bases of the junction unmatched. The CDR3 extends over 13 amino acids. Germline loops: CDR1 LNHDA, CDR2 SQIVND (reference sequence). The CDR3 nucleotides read TGTGCCAGTACCCCGACAGGGGACACTGAAGCTTTCTTT. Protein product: CASTPTGDTEAFF. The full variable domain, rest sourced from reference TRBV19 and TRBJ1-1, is DGGITQSPKYLFRKEGQNVTLSCEQNLNHDAMYWYRQDPGQGLRLIYYSQIVNDFQKGDIAEGYSVSREKKESFPLTVTSAQKNPTAFYLCASTPTGDTEAFFGQGTRLTVV.

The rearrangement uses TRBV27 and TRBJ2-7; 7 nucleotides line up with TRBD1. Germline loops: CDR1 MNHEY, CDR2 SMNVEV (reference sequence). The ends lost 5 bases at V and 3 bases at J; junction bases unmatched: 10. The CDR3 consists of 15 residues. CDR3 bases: TGTGCCAGCAGTCTCGGACAGGACCAAGACTACGAGCAGTACTTC. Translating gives CASSLGQDQDYEQYF.

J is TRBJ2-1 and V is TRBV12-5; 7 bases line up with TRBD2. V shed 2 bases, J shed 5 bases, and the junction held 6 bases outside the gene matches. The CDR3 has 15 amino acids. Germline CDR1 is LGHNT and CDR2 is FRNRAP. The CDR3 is CASGLISGDNNEQFF. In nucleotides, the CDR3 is TGTGCTAGTGGTTTGATAAGCGGGGATAACAATGAGCAGTTCTTC.

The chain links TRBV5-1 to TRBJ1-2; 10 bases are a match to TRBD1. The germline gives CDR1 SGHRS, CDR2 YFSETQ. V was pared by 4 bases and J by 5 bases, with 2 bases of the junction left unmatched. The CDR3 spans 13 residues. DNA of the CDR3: TGCGCCAGCAGCCCGGGACAGGGGTATGGCTACACCTTC. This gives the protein CASSPGQGYGYTF.

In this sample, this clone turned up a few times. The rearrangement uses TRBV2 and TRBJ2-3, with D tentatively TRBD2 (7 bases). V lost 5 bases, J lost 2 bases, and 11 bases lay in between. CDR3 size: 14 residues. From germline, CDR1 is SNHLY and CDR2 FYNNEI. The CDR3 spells CASSLRGPTDTQYF. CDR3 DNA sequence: TGTGCCAGCAGTTTGCGGGGGCCCACAGATACGCAGTATTTT.